These 19 T cell receptor beta chains were sequenced from one sample in a study of blood T cell repertoires in COVID-19. TCRdb keeps only in-frame clones here, not all; method: immunoSEQ multiplex PCR. The table lists 300,000 or so clones, about 85% of them singletons. Sequencing was carried out using PBMCs or T cells enriched from blood (not recorded which). These receptors were taken from a woman in her thirties who had recovered from COVID-19.

This clone was seen a handful of times. V is TRBV3-1 (or the pseudogene TRBV3-2) and J is TRBJ2-3, with 10 bases matching TRBD2. The J segment lost 2 bases and the V segment lost 5 bases, leaving 4 bases of the junction unmatched. Germline CDR1 reads LGHDT; CDR2 reads YNNKEL (reference sequence). The CDR3 totals 15 residues. As DNA, the CDR3 is TGTGCCAGCAGCTACCTAGCGGGGGACACAGATACGCAGTATTTT. Protein sequence: CASSYLAGDTDTQYF.

The chain couples TRBV25-1 to TRBJ1-5, with 11 bases identical to TRBD1. The germline gives CDR1 MGHDK, CDR2 SYGVNS. This CDR3 has 15 amino acids. The V gene end was trimmed by 4 bases and the J gene end by 4 bases; junction bases not matched to a gene: 3. DNA for the CDR3: TGTGCCAGCAGTGGCGGGGACAGGGGGAATCAGCCCCAGCATTTT. It is translated as CASSGGDRGNQPQHF.

The chain recombines TRBV7-3 with TRBJ2-1, with D unclear. The V end lost 1 base, the J end lost 5 bases, and 9 bases lay between the germline ends. This CDR3 has 14 amino acids. Germline values: CDR1 SGHTA, CDR2 FQGTGA. CDR3 nucleotides: TGTGCCAGCAGCTTAAGATTTGAGGACAATGAGCAGTTCTTC. Translation: CASSLRFEDNEQFF. Full variable domain (rest looked up from reference TRBV7-3 and TRBJ2-1): GAGVSQTPSNKVTEKGKYVELRCDPISGHTALYWYRQSLGQGPEFLIYFQGTGAADDSGLPNDRFFAVRPEGSVSTLKIQRTERGDSAVYLCASSLRFEDNEQFFGPGTRLTVL.

This clone was observed once. The V call is TRBV5-1, the J call TRBJ1-6; 7 positions match TRBD1. The CDR3 is made up of 14 amino acids. From germline, CDR1 is SGHRS and CDR2 YFSETQ. J lost 8 bases, V lost 4 bases, and 6 bases had no gene match. This CDR3 is CASSLQGFDSPLHF. CDR3 sequence (DNA): TGCGCCAGCAGCCTACAGGGGTTTGATTCACCCCTCCACTTT.

The rearrangement uses TRBV5-1 and TRBJ2-7; possibly TRBD2 for D (6 bases). With 0 bases removed from V and 0 bases from J, the gap between germline ends came to 19 bases. The CDR3 is 18 amino acids. The germline V gene has CDR1 SGHRS and CDR2 YFSETQ. CDR3 DNA sequence: TGCGCCAGCAGCTTGGGGGGACTTAGAGTTCCGAGCTCCTACGAGCAGTACTTC. Protein product: CASSLGGLRVPSSYEQYF.

This chain joins TRBV24-1 and TRBJ2-1, with 7 bases lining up with TRBD1. This CDR3 is 16 amino acids long. With 3 bases clipped from V and 0 bases from J, the junction kept 4 bases outside the gene matches. The germline CDR1 and CDR2 sequences are KGHDR and SFDVKD. The CDR3 nucleotides read TGTGCCACCAGTGATCCTAGGGACAGCTCCTACAATGAGCAGTTCTTC. Protein sequence: CATSDPRDSSYNEQFF.

This clone was detected only a few times. The chain links TRBV27 to TRBJ2-1; 7 nucleotides align to TRBD1. Germline V gene lookup returns CDR1 MNHEY and CDR2 SMNVEV (reference sequence). With V trimmed by 4 bases and J by 4 bases, 1 base remained unmatched. The CDR3 spans 13 residues. The CDR3 region is CASSWDRYNEQFF. As DNA, the CDR3 is TGTGCCAGCAGTTGGGACAGATACAATGAGCAGTTCTTC.

In this sample, this clone turned up once. The chain uses TRBV30 and TRBJ1-6; no firm D call. V lost 0 bases and J 8 bases, leaving 8 bases between the germline ends. The CDR3 contains 13 residues. CDR1 GTSNPN and CDR2 SVGIG come from the germline V gene (reference sequence). This CDR3 is CAWSVEFDSPLHF. The CDR3 nucleotides are TGTGCCTGGAGTGTAGAGTTCGATTCACCCCTCCACTTT.

V usage is TRBV18 and J usage is TRBJ2-7; 8 nucleotides match TRBD2. The V and J ends lost 1 base and 5 bases, in that order; junction bases with no gene match: 4. There are 14 residues in the CDR3. Germline V gives CDR1 KGHSH, CDR2 LQKENI. The CDR3 loop is CASSPLSGGDEQYF. The CDR3 DNA reads as TGTGCCAGCTCACCACTCAGCGGGGGCGACGAGCAGTACTTC.

In this sample, this clone turned up once. This chain uses TRBV28 with TRBJ2-2; 15 bases align to TRBD2. This CDR3 has 14 amino acids. Germline assignment: CDR1 MDHEN and CDR2 SYDVKM. This CDR3 is CATTGLAGGMELFF. CDR3 sequence (DNA): TGTGCAACCACCGGACTAGCGGGGGGGATGGAGCTGTTTTTT.

This clone was found a few times. The chain couples TRBV7-8 to TRBJ2-1; D uncertain. Trimming pared 5 bases from V and 1 base from J, leaving 12 bases between. This CDR3 has 15 residues. Germline V gives CDR1 SGHVS, CDR2 FQNEAQ. The CDR3 here is CASSPARRSYNEQFF. CDR3 DNA: TGTGCCAGCAGCCCCGCGCGGCGATCCTACAATGAGCAGTTCTTC.

This clone was seen only a few times. The chain links TRBV21-1 to TRBJ1-2; whether TRBD1, the table's D call, matches the DNA was not checked. TRBV21-1 is described as a pseudogene. The length of the CDR3 is 14 residues. The CDR3 region is CASSKMTGNDGYTF. CDR3 bases: TGTGCCAGCAGCAAAATGACAGGTAATGATGGCTACACCTTC.

The chain links TRBV11-2 to TRBJ2-1; 9 bases are shared with TRBD1. There are 13 residues in the CDR3. V trimming: 8 bases; J trimming: 9 bases; junction bases outside the gene matches: 8. Germline values: CDR1 SGHAT, CDR2 FQNNGV. The CDR3 sequence: CASCDRGIGEQFF. The CDR3 DNA sequence: TGTGCCAGCTGCGACAGGGGGATCGGTGAGCAGTTCTTC.

J is TRBJ1-5 and V is TRBV6-5, with 7 bases that match TRBD1. The CDR3 has 14 amino acids. Germline CDR1 and CDR2: MNHEY and SVGAGI. J gave up 3 bases and V 6 bases, and 5 bases lay outside the gene matches. In DNA, the CDR3 is TGTGCCAGCAGCACGACAGGGATCAATCAGCCCCAGCATTTT. Protein sequence: CASSTTGINQPQHF.

The CDR3 loop is CASSLGLAPGEQYF. DNA of the CDR3: TGTGCCAGCAGCTTAGGACTAGCGCCCGGGGAGCAGTACTTC. The chain combines TRBV5-4 with TRBJ2-7; 9 positions agree with TRBD2. V was pared by 2 bases and J by 7 bases, with 7 bases of the junction left unmatched. CDR3 size: 14 residues. Germline CDR1 SGHNT, CDR2 YYREEE (reference sequence).

The chain combines TRBV6-5 with TRBJ1-2, with 10 bases aligning to TRBD1. Germline V gene sequence: CDR1 MNHEY, CDR2 SVGAGI. The junction had 10 bases not matched to a gene; V was cut back by 5 bases and J by 7 bases. This CDR3 contains 15 residues. CDR3 coding DNA: TGTGCCAGCAGTCTCTCAGGGACAGGGGCGCCTGGCTACACCTTC. Its protein product is CASSLSGTGAPGYTF.

This chain connects TRBV11-2 to TRBJ1-5; TRBD1 is a possible D gene (6 bases). CDR3 length: 15 amino acids. Germline V lookup: CDR1 SGHAT, CDR2 FQNNGV. The ends were cut back, 4 bases at V and 2 bases at J, with 12 bases in the middle. CDR3 sequence reads: CASSSTGYGNQPQHF. CDR3 nucleotide sequence: TGTGCCAGCAGCTCAACAGGGTATGGCAATCAGCCCCAGCATTTT.

The V and J genes are TRBV6-5 and TRBJ2-7; D unresolved. Looked up from germline, CDR1 is MNHEY and CDR2 is SVGAGI. The germline V and J ends were trimmed by 8 bases and 2 bases, with 10 bases remaining between them. The CDR3 spans 12 residues. For the CDR3, the DNA is TGTGCCAGCGGCAACGGAGCCTACGAGCAGTACTTC. Amino acid sequence: CASGNGAYEQYF.

V gene TRBV6-5 combines with J gene TRBJ2-7; perhaps TRBD1 as D (5 bases). The CDR3 runs 13 residues. V was shortened by 2 bases and J by 4 bases, with 9 bases between the two germline ends. Germline V lookup: CDR1 MNHEY, CDR2 SVGAGI. In nucleotides, the CDR3 is TGTGCCAGCAGTTACGGGGCTGCATACGAGCAGTACTTC. Translation: CASSYGAAYEQYF.